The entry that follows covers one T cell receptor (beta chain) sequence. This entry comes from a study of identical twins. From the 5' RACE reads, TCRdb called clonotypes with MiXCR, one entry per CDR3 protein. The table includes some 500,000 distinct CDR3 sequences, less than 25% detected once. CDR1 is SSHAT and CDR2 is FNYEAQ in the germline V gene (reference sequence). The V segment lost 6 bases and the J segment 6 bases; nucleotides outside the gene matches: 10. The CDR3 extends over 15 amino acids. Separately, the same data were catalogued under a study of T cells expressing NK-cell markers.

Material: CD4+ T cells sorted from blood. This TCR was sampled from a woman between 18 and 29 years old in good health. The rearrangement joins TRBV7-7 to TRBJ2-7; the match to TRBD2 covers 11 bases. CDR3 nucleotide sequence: TGTGCCAGCAGTCTGGACACTAGCGGGAGAGGCGAGCAGTACTTC. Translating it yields CASSLDTSGRGEQYF.